This TCR beta chain stems from a study of human T cells and chemical hapten exposure. Each CDR3 protein is one row after TCRdb ran MiXCR on the RACE reads. The profile covers under 75,000 distinct CDR3 sequences, with roughly 10% appearing a single time and roughly 1.5% taken by the ten largest. This clonotype has at least ten counts. As to time point: patch test 3, about 24 weeks after DPC sensitization. The treatment was: therapeutic diphenylcyclopropenone sensitization with weekly scalp DPC. Staff drew blood before applying each patch test. Germline assignment: CDR1 LGHDT and CDR2 YNNKEL (reference sequence). Trimming removed 3 bases from V and 6 bases from J, with 9 bases in between. The CDR3 has 13 residues.

Sample: whole blood, taken in connection with sensitization to the hapten diphenylcyclopropenone (DPC). This TCR was recovered from a woman aged 45-65 years with alopecia areata. Some clones in this sample may be carry-over from other donors' samples. The chain couples TRBV3-1 to TRBJ2-1; D is uncertain. The DNA for the CDR3 is TGTGCCAGCAGCCAGGCGGCCCTCAATGAGCAGTTCTTC. This codes for CASSQAALNEQFF.